This entry concerns a single T cell receptor (beta chain). Its antigen is as yet unknown. Deletions cut 3 bases from V and 2 bases from J, with 7 bases between. CDR1 and CDR2 (germline): SQVTM, ANQGSEA. The CDR3 extends over 12 amino acids. This sample was taken from a study of cytotoxic CD8 clonotypes in ibrutinib-treated CLL. On the study more broadly: Mean values per sample were 250,000 to 300,000 productive templates and 94,082 productive rearrangements. Study findings and constraints: Sampling of sustained-remission and progressing patients occurred at differing times. Clonality increased at ibrutinib response and stayed stable in sustained remission. At progression, however, it fell back toward baseline.

Cryopreserved PBMCs were the source of around 2 micrograms of genomic DNA, which went to TCR beta libraries. Produced via immunoSEQ multiplex PCR; TCRdb's table is partial and in-frame only. The sample has about 310,000 clones, about 77% seen once; the top ten hold 5.5% to 8%. The TCR comes from a human donor with chronic lymphocytic leukemia. The chain carries TRBV29-1 and TRBJ1-1; D unclear. The source was PBMCs, collected before ibrutinib treatment. CDR3 coding DNA: TGCAGCGTTGAGAGGATAAACACTGAAGCTTTCTTT. Residues: CSVERINTEAFF. Full variable domain (remainder filled in from reference TRBV29-1 and TRBJ1-1): SAVISQKPSRDICQRGTSLTIQCQVDSQVTMMFWYRQQPGQSLTLIATANQGSEATYESGFVIDKFPISRPNLTFSTLTVSNMSPEDSSIYLCSVERINTEAFFGQGTRLTVV.